Listed below are T cell receptor beta chains from one sample, sequenced in a study of radiation and T cells in renal cell carcinoma. Data came from immunoSEQ multiplex PCR; TCRdb stores just in-frame clones and leaves some out. This table holds under 20,000 clones, roughly 64% found once. Material: tumor tissue, obtained from a patient whose treatment included radiotherapy and nephrectomy. The receptors derive from a woman in her seventies with renal cell carcinoma. Both conserved end residues are part of each CDR3. Each record gives: CDR3 DNA, CDR3 protein, clone size, CDR3 length, V gene, D gene, J gene. A D gene is named only where the DNA matches it firmly. Only part of the rows carry a size: once, few, many, or a class if the clone is expanded.

CDR3 DNA: TGTGCCACCGAAGGTGACTATGGCTACACCTTC; CDR3 protein: CATEGDYGYTF; clone size: few; CDR3 length: 11; V gene: TRBV6-6; D gene: .; J gene: TRBJ1-2
CDR3 DNA: TGTGCCAGCAGTGAAGGGGCCGTCTTTATTTCACCCCTCCACTTT; CDR3 protein: CASSEGAVFISPLHF; clone size: .; CDR3 length: 15; V gene: TRBV6-1; D gene: .; J gene: TRBJ1-6
CDR3 DNA: TGTGCCAGCATTCCTCCTGCGGGACAGGGGCACTATGGCTACACCTTC; CDR3 protein: CASIPPAGQGHYGYTF; clone size: few; CDR3 length: 16; V gene: TRBV28; D gene: TRBD1; J gene: TRBJ1-2
CDR3 DNA: TGTGCCAGCATACGGGACAGGGGGAACTATGGCTACACCTTC; CDR3 protein: CASIRDRGNYGYTF; clone size: .; CDR3 length: 14; V gene: TRBV28; D gene: TRBD1; J gene: TRBJ1-2
CDR3 DNA: TGTGCCACCAGCAGAGATCAGTCCTACGAGCAGTACTTC; CDR3 protein: CATSRDQSYEQYF; clone size: .; CDR3 length: 13; V gene: TRBV15; D gene: .; J gene: TRBJ2-7
CDR3 DNA: TGTGCCAGCAGCTTAGAATCAGCAGGGGGATCTGAAGCTTTCTTT; CDR3 protein: CASSLESAGGSEAFF; clone size: .; CDR3 length: 15; V gene: TRBV7-9; D gene: TRBD1; J gene: TRBJ1-1
CDR3 DNA: TGTGCCAGCAGCACCGTAAGAACGTATGGCTACACCTTC; CDR3 protein: CASSTVRTYGYTF; clone size: .; CDR3 length: 13; V gene: TRBV6-5; D gene: .; J gene: TRBJ1-2
CDR3 DNA: TGTGCCAGCAGTTTGGGGGGGCATGGCTACACCTTC; CDR3 protein: CASSLGGHGYTF; clone size: .; CDR3 length: 12; V gene: TRBV2; D gene: .; J gene: TRBJ1-2
CDR3 DNA: TGTGCCTGGAACCTCTCCCGGGACAGGGAACGCACAGATACGCAGTATTTT; CDR3 protein: CAWNLSRDRERTDTQYF; clone size: .; CDR3 length: 17; V gene: TRBV30; D gene: TRBD1; J gene: TRBJ2-3
CDR3 DNA: TGCAGCGTTGCGGAGGGGCTTGGCTACACCTTC; CDR3 protein: CSVAEGLGYTF; clone size: few; CDR3 length: 11; V gene: TRBV29-1; D gene: .; J gene: TRBJ1-2
CDR3 DNA: TGTGCCAGCAGTCCCCAAGGAGGGAATACCGGGGAGCTGTTTTTT; CDR3 protein: CASSPQGGNTGELFF; clone size: few; CDR3 length: 15; V gene: TRBV6-6; D gene: .; J gene: TRBJ2-2
CDR3 DNA: TGTGCCAGCAGCATTACAGGGCCGGGAAACACTGAAGCTTTCTTT; CDR3 protein: CASSITGPGNTEAFF; clone size: .; CDR3 length: 15; V gene: TRBV7-2; D gene: .; J gene: TRBJ1-1
CDR3 DNA: TGTGCTAGCAGCTTAGCGGGGACAGGATACTACGAGCAGTACTTC; CDR3 protein: CASSLAGTGYYEQYF; clone size: .; CDR3 length: 15; V gene: TRBV7-7; D gene: .; J gene: TRBJ2-7
CDR3 DNA: TGCGCCAGCAGCTTGACAGGAGGAGATCAGCCCCAGCATTTT; CDR3 protein: CASSLTGGDQPQHF; clone size: few; CDR3 length: 14; V gene: TRBV5-1; D gene: .; J gene: TRBJ1-5
CDR3 DNA: TGTGCCAGCAGCAGACCGACAGGGGGCCTTCACACCGGGGAGCTGTTTTTT; CDR3 protein: CASSRPTGGLHTGELFF; clone size: medium-sized; CDR3 length: 17; V gene: TRBV21-1; D gene: .; J gene: TRBJ2-2
CDR3 DNA: TGTGCCAGTAGGACCACAGGGGAAGGACAGCCCCAGCATTTT; CDR3 protein: CASRTTGEGQPQHF; clone size: few; CDR3 length: 14; V gene: TRBV19; D gene: TRBD1; J gene: TRBJ1-5
CDR3 DNA: TGTGCCAGCAGTTTAATTGGGGATTACACGAACACTGAAGCTTTCTTT; CDR3 protein: CASSLIGDYTNTEAFF; clone size: .; CDR3 length: 16; V gene: TRBV28; D gene: .; J gene: TRBJ1-1
CDR3 DNA: TGTGCCAGCAGACTACAGGGGCTGAATGAAAAACTGTTTTTT; CDR3 protein: CASRLQGLNEKLFF; clone size: few; CDR3 length: 14; V gene: TRBV6-1; D gene: TRBD1; J gene: TRBJ1-4
CDR3 DNA: TGTGCCAGCAGCTTGAGTAGCAATCAGCCCCAGCATTTT; CDR3 protein: CASSLSSNQPQHF; clone size: few; CDR3 length: 13; V gene: TRBV7-2; D gene: .; J gene: TRBJ1-5
CDR3 DNA: TGTGCCAGCAGTTACGCGGACACGAACACTGAAGCTTTCTTT; CDR3 protein: CASSYADTNTEAFF; clone size: .; CDR3 length: 14; V gene: TRBV28; D gene: .; J gene: TRBJ1-1
CDR3 DNA: TGCGCCAGCAGCCAAGATAGGGACGGACGGAATGAGCAGTTCTTC; CDR3 protein: CASSQDRDGRNEQFF; clone size: .; CDR3 length: 15; V gene: TRBV4-3; D gene: .; J gene: TRBJ2-1
CDR3 DNA: TGTGCCAGCAGCCTACGGACTAGCGGTAATGAGCAGTTCTTC; CDR3 protein: CASSLRTSGNEQFF; clone size: .; CDR3 length: 14; V gene: TRBV7-2; D gene: TRBD2; J gene: TRBJ2-1
CDR3 DNA: TGTGCCTGGAAAGGAGGAGGGGTCGCAGTGAACACTGAAGCTTTCTTT; CDR3 protein: CAWKGGGVAVNTEAFF; clone size: .; CDR3 length: 16; V gene: TRBV30; D gene: .; J gene: TRBJ1-1
CDR3 DNA: TGTGCCAGCAGCTCTCCCTCATACTCTGGAAACACCATATATTTT; CDR3 protein: CASSSPSYSGNTIYF; clone size: .; CDR3 length: 15; V gene: TRBV5-6; D gene: .; J gene: TRBJ1-3
CDR3 DNA: TGTGCCAGCAGCCTGTCGGGGAAAGAGACCCAGTACTTC; CDR3 protein: CASSLSGKETQYF; clone size: .; CDR3 length: 13; V gene: TRBV11-3; D gene: .; J gene: TRBJ2-5
CDR3 DNA: TGTGCCAGCAGCGGTAGCGGGGTGTACACCGGGGAGCTGTTTTTT; CDR3 protein: CASSGSGVYTGELFF; clone size: .; CDR3 length: 15; V gene: TRBV7-9; D gene: TRBD2; J gene: TRBJ2-2
CDR3 DNA: TGCGCCAGCAGCCCGGCCGCTAGCGGGGGTTACGAGCAGTACTTC; CDR3 protein: CASSPAASGGYEQYF; clone size: .; CDR3 length: 15; V gene: TRBV5-1; D gene: TRBD2; J gene: TRBJ2-7
CDR3 DNA: TGTGCCAGCAGCGCCACAGGGGACACTGAAGCTTTCTTT; CDR3 protein: CASSATGDTEAFF; clone size: .; CDR3 length: 13; V gene: TRBV9; D gene: TRBD1; J gene: TRBJ1-1
CDR3 DNA: TGTGCTAGCAGCTTATTTGACGGAGATGAAAAACTGTTTTTT; CDR3 protein: CASSLFDGDEKLFF; clone size: .; CDR3 length: 14; V gene: TRBV7-7; D gene: .; J gene: TRBJ1-4
CDR3 DNA: TGTGCCAGCAGCCCGCCCGGACAGGGGGCCAATAATTCACCCCTCCACTTT; CDR3 protein: CASSPPGQGANNSPLHF; clone size: .; CDR3 length: 17; V gene: TRBV11-3; D gene: TRBD1; J gene: TRBJ1-6
CDR3 DNA: TGTGCCAGCCTCGGGACAGGGGAAATAGGTGATGGCTACACCTTC; CDR3 protein: CASLGTGEIGDGYTF; clone size: few; CDR3 length: 15; V gene: TRBV28; D gene: TRBD1; J gene: TRBJ1-2
CDR3 DNA: TGTGCCAGCAGTGCCCGGGACCTAAACACCGGGGAGCTGTTTTTT; CDR3 protein: CASSARDLNTGELFF; clone size: .; CDR3 length: 15; V gene: TRBV6-1; D gene: .; J gene: TRBJ2-2
CDR3 DNA: TGTGCCTGGAGTTTTTGGCCCAAAGGAATGAACACTGAAGCTTTCTTT; CDR3 protein: CAWSFWPKGMNTEAFF; clone size: once; CDR3 length: 16; V gene: TRBV30; D gene: .; J gene: TRBJ1-1
CDR3 DNA: TGTGCCAGCACCGAAAAGGGGAGCAATCAGCCCCAGCATTTT; CDR3 protein: CASTEKGSNQPQHF; clone size: .; CDR3 length: 14; V gene: TRBV6-4; D gene: .; J gene: TRBJ1-5
CDR3 DNA: TGCGCCAGCAGCCAAGATTCAGGAGGATGGAACACTGAAGCTTTCTTT; CDR3 protein: CASSQDSGGWNTEAFF; clone size: .; CDR3 length: 16; V gene: TRBV4-3; D gene: .; J gene: TRBJ1-1
CDR3 DNA: TGTGCCAGCAGCAGGGACCCAAGGGAAGCTTTCTTT; CDR3 protein: CASSRDPREAFF; clone size: few; CDR3 length: 12; V gene: TRBV7-6; D gene: .; J gene: TRBJ1-1
CDR3 DNA: TGTGCCAGCAGTTGGAACAGGGCGATCCATGGCTACACCTTC; CDR3 protein: CASSWNRAIHGYTF; clone size: few; CDR3 length: 14; V gene: TRBV28; D gene: .; J gene: TRBJ1-2
CDR3 DNA: TGTGCCAGCTCACCACTGTCCGTCCATGAGCAGTTCTTC; CDR3 protein: CASSPLSVHEQFF; clone size: .; CDR3 length: 13; V gene: TRBV18; D gene: .; J gene: TRBJ2-1
CDR3 DNA: TGTGCCATTACCGAGGACAATTATAGCAATCAGCCCCAGCATTTT; CDR3 protein: CAITEDNYSNQPQHF; clone size: .; CDR3 length: 15; V gene: TRBV28; D gene: .; J gene: TRBJ1-5
CDR3 DNA: TGTGCCAGCGGGGAAGGGGGCGGCCTCACAGATACGCAGTATTTT; CDR3 protein: CASGEGGGLTDTQYF; clone size: .; CDR3 length: 15; V gene: TRBV6-1; D gene: TRBD1; J gene: TRBJ2-3